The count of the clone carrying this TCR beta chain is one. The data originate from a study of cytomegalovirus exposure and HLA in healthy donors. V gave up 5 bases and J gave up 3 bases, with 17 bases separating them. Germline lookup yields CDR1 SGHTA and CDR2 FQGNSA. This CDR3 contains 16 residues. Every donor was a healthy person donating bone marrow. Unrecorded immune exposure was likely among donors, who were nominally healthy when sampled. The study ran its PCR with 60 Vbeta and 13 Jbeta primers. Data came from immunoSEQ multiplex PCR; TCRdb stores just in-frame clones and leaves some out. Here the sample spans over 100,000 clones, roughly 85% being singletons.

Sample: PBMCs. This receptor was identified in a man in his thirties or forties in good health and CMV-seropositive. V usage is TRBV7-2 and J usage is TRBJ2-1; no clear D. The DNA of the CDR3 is TGTGCCAGCAGCCCCCCGGGTAGGCTCGTCTACAATGAGCAGTTCTTC. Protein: CASSPPGRLVYNEQFF.